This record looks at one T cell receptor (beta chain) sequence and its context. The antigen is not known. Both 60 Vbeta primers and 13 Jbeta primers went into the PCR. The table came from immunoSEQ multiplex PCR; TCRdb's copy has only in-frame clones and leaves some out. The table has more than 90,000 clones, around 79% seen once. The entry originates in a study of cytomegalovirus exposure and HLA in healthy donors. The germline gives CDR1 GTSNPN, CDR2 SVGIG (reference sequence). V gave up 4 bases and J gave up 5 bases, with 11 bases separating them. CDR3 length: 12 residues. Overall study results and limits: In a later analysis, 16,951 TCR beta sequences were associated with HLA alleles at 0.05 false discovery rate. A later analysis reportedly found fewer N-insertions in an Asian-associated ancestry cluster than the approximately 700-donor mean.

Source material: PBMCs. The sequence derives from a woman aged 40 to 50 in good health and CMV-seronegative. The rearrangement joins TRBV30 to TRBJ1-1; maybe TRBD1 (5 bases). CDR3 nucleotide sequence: TGTGCCTGGACGACGGGGGGAACTGAAGCTTTCTTT. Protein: CAWTTGGTEAFF.